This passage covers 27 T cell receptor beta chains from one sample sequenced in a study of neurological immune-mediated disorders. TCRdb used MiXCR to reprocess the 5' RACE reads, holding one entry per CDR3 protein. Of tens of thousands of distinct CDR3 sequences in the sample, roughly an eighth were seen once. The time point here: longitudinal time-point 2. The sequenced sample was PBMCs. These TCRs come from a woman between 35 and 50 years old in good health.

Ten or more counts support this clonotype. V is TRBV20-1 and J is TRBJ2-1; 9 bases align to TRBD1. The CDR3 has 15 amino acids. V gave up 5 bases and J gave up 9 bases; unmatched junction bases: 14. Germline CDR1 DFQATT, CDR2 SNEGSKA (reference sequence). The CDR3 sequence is CSAGPTGGGITEQFF. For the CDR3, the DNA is TGCAGTGCTGGACCGACAGGGGGGGGGATCACTGAGCAGTTCTTC.

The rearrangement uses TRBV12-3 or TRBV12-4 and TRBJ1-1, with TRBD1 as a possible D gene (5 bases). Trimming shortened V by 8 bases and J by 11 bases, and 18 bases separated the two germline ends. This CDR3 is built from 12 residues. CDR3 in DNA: TGTGCCAGCCTGGAGGTGGGGGGGGAGGCTTTCTTT. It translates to CASLEVGGEAFF.

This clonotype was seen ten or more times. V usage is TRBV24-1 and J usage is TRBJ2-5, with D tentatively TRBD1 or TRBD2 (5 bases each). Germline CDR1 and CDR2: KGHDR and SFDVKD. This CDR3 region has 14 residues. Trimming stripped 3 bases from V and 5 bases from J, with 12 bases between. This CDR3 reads CATSDLRDAETQYF. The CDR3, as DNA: TGTGCCACCAGTGATCTCCGGGACGCGGAGACCCAGTACTTC.

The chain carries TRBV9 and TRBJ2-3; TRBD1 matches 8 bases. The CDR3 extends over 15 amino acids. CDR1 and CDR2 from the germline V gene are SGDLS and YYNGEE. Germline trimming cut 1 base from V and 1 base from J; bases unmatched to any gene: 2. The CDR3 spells CASSVMGQGTDTQYF. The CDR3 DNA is TGTGCCAGCAGCGTAATGGGACAGGGCACAGATACGCAGTATTTT.

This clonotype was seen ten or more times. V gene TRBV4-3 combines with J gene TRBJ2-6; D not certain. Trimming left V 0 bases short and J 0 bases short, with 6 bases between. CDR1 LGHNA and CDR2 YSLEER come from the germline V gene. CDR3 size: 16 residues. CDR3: CASSQDGSSGANVLTF. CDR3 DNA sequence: TGCGCCAGCAGCCAAGATGGATCCTCTGGGGCCAACGTCCTGACTTTC.

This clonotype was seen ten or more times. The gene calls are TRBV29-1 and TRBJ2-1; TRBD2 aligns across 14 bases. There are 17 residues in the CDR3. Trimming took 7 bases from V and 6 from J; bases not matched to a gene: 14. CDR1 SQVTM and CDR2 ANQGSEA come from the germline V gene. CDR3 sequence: CSAAGGTSGRSSNEQFF. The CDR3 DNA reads TGCAGCGCCGCCGGGGGGACTAGCGGGAGATCTAGCAATGAGCAGTTCTTC.

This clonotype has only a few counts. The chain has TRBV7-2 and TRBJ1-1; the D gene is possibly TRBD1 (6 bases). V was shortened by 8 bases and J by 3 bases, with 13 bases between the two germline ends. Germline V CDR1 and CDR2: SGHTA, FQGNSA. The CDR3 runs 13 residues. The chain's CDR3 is CASRGAGYTEAFF. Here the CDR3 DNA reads TGTGCCAGCCGGGGGGCTGGGTACACTGAAGCTTTCTTT.

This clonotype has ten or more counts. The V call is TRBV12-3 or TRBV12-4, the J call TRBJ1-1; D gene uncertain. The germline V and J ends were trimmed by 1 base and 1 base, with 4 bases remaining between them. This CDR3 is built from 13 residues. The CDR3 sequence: CASSLGPNTEAFF. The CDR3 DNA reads TGTGCCAGCAGTTTAGGACCGAACACTGAAGCTTTCTTT.

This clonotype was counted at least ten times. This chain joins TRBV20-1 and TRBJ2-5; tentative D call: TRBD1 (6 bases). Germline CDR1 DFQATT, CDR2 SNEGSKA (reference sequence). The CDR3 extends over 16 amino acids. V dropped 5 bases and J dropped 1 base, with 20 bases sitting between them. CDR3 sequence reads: CSAPRRSRGLQETQYF. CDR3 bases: TGCAGTGCTCCCCGGCGGAGCAGGGGCCTCCAAGAGACCCAGTACTTC.

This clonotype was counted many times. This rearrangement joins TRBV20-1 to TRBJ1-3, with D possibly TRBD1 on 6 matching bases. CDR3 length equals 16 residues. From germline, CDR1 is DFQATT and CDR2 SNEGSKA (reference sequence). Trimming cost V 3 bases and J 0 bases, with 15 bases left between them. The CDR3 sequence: CSASKDRSRSGNTIYF. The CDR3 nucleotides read TGCAGTGCTAGTAAAGACAGGTCACGCTCTGGAAACACCATATATTTT.

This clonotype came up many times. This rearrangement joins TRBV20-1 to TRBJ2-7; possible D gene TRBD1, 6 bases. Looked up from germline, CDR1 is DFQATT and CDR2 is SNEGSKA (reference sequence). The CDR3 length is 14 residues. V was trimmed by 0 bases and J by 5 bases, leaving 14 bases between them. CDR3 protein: CSARDSRGGHEQYF. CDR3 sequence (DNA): TGCAGTGCTAGAGATAGCAGGGGCGGACACGAGCAGTACTTC.

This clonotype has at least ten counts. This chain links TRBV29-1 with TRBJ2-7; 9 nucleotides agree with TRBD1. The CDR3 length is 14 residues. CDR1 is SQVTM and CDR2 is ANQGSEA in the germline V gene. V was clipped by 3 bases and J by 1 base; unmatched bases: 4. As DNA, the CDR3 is TGCAGCGTTGAGGATGGGACAGGGTCCTACGAGCAGTACTTC. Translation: CSVEDGTGSYEQYF.

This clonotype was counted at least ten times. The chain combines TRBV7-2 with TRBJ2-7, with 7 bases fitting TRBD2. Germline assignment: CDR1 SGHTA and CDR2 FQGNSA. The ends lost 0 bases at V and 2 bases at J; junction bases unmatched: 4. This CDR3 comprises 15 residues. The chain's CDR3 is CASSLAPRGTYEQYF. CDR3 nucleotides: TGTGCCAGCAGCTTAGCTCCGCGGGGGACCTACGAGCAGTACTTC.

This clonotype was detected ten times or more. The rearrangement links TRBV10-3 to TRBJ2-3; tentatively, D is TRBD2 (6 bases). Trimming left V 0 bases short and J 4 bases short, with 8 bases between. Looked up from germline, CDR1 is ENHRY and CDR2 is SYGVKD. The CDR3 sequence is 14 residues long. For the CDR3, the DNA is TGTGCCATCAGTGAGTCCCGACTAGCAGATACGCAGTATTTT. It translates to CAISESRLADTQYF.

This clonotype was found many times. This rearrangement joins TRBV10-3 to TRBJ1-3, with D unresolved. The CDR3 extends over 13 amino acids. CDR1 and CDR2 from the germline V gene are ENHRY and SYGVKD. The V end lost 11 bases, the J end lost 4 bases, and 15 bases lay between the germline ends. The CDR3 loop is CASSVDEGNTIYF. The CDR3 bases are TGTGCCTCCAGTGTGGATGAAGGAAACACCATATATTTT.

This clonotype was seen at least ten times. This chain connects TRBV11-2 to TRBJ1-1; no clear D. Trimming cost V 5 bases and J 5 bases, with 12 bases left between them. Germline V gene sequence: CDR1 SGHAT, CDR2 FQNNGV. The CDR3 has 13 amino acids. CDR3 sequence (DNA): TGTGCCAGCAGCCTAAGTGTGGGGACTGAAGCTTTCTTT. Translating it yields CASSLSVGTEAFF.

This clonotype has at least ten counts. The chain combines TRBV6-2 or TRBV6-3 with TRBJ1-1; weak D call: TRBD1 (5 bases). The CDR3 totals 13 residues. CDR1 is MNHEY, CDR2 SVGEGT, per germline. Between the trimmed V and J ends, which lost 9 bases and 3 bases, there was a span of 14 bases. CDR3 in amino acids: CASYAGWDTEAFF. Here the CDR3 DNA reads TGTGCCAGTTACGCAGGGTGGGACACTGAAGCTTTCTTT.

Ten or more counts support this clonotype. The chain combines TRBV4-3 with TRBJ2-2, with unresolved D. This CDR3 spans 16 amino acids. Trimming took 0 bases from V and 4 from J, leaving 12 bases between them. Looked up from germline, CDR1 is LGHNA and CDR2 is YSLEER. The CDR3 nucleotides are TGCGCCAGCAGCCAAGATAAAGACGGCCTCACCGGGGAGCTGTTTTTT. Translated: CASSQDKDGLTGELFF.

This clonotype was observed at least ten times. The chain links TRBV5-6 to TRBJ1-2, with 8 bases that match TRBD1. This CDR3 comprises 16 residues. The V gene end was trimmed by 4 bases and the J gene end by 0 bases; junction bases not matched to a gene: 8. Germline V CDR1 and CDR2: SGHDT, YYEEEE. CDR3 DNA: TGTGCCAGCAGCCCTGGACAGGGCAGAACTAACTATGGCTACACCTTC. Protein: CASSPGQGRTNYGYTF.

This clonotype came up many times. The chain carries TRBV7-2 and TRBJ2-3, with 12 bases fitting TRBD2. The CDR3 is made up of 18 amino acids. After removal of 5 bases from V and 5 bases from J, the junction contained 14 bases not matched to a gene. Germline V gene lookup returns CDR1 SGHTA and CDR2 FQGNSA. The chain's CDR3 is CASSRVSASGGAQDTQYF. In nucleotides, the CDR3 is TGTGCCAGCAGCCGAGTCTCGGCTAGCGGGGGGGCCCAAGATACGCAGTATTTT.

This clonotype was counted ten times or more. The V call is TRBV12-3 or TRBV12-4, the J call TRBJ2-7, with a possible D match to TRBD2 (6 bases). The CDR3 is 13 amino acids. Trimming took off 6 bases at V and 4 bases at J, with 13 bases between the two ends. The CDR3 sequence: CASRGLPSYEQYF. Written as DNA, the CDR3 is TGTGCCAGCAGGGGACTGCCATCTTACGAGCAGTACTTC.

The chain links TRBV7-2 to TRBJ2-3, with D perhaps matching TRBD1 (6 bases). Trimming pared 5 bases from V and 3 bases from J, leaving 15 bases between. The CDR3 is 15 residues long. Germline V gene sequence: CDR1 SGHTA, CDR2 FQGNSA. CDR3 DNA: TGTGCCAGCAGCCGCGGACAGAAGCGGACAGATACGCAGTATTTT. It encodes CASSRGQKRTDTQYF.

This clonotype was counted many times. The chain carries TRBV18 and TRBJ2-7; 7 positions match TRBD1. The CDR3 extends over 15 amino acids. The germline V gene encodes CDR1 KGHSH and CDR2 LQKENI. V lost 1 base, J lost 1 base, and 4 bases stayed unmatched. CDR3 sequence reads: CASSPQGAGSYEQYF. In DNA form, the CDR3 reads TGTGCCAGCTCACCACAGGGGGCAGGATCCTACGAGCAGTACTTC. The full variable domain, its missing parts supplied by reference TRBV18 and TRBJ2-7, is NAGVMQNPRHLVRRRGQEARLRCSPMKGHSHVYWYRQLPEEGLKFMVYLQKENIIDESGMPKERFSAEFPKEGPSILRIQQVVRGDSAAYFCASSPQGAGSYEQYFGPGTRLTVT.

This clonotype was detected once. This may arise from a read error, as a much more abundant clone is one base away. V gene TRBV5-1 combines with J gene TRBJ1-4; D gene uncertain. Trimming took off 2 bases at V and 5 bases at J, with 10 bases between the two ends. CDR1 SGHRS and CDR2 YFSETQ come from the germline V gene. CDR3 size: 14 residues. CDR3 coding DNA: TGCGCCAGCAGCTTTGAGGCGGGAAATGAAAAACTGTTTTTT. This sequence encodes CASSFEAGNEKLFF.

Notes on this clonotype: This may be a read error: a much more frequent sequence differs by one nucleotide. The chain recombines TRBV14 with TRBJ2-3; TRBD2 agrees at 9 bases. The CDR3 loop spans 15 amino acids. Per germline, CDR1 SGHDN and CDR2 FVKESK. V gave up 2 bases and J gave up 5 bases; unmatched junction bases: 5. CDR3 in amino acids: CASSQLAGFIDTQYF. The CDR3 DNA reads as TGTGCCAGCAGCCAACTAGCGGGGTTCATAGATACGCAGTATTTT.

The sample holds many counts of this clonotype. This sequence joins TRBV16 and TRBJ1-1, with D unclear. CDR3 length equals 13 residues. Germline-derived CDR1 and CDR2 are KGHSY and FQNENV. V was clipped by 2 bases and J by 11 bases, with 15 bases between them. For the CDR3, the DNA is TGTGCCAGCAGCCAACCCTCGGGGAGCGTTGCTTTCTTT. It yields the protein CASSQPSGSVAFF.

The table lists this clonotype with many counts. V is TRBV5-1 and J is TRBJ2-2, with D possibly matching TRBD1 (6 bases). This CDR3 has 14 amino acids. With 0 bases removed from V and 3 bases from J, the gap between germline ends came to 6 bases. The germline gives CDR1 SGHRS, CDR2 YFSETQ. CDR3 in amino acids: CASSLEGDTGELFF. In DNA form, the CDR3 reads TGCGCCAGCAGCTTGGAGGGGGACACCGGGGAGCTGTTTTTT. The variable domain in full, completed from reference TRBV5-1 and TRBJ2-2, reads KAGVTQTPRYLIKTRGQQVTLSCSPISGHRSVSWYQQTPGQGLQFLFEYFSETQRNKGNFPGRFSGRQFSNSRSEMNVSTLELGDSALYLCASSLEGDTGELFFGEGSRLTVL.